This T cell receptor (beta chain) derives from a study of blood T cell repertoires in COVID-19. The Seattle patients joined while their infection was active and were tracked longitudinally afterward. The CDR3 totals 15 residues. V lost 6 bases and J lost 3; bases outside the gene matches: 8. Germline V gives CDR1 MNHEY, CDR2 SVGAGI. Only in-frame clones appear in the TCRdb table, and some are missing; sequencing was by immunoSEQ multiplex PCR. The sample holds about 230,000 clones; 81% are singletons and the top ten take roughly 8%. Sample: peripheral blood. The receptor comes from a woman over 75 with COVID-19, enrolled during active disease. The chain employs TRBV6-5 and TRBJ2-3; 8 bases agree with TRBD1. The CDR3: CASSRDRGRTDTQYF. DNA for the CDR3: TGTGCCAGCAGCCGCGACAGGGGAAGGACAGATACGCAGTATTTT.